Following are 21 T cell receptor beta chains from one sample sequenced in a study of radiotherapy plus CTLA-4 blockade in lung cancer. Sequenced by immunoSEQ multiplex PCR; TCRdb stores in-frame clones only, minus some. This sample has about 86,000 clones, with around 83% found just once. Source: peripheral blood, taken from a patient treated with radiotherapy plus ipilimumab. The receptors originated from a human donor with non-small cell lung cancer who had stable disease on radiotherapy plus ipilimumab.

This chain uses TRBV5-1 with TRBJ2-7; tentatively, D is TRBD2 (6 bases). Germline V CDR1 and CDR2: SGHRS, YFSETQ. Trimming removed 6 bases from V and 2 bases from J, with 12 bases in between. The CDR3 contains 13 residues. CDR3 in amino acids: CASNMEGPYEQYF. The CDR3, as DNA: TGCGCCAGCAATATGGAGGGACCCTACGAGCAGTACTTC.

V usage is TRBV13 and J usage is TRBJ2-5; 8 bases are shared with TRBD1. The CDR3 is made up of 15 amino acids. CDR1 and CDR2 from the germline V gene are PRHDT and FYEKMQ (reference sequence). Trimming cost V 2 bases and J 2 bases; bases outside gene matches: 4. CDR3 protein: CASSLRGTGQETQYF. The CDR3 DNA follows: TGTGCCAGCAGCTTACGGGGGACAGGTCAAGAGACCCAGTACTTC.

V and J are TRBV28 and TRBJ2-3; a weak D match, TRBD2 (6 bases). V was trimmed by 3 bases and J by 0 bases, leaving 13 bases between them. There are 16 residues in the CDR3. In germline, CDR1 is MDHEN, CDR2 SYDVKM. The CDR3 protein is CASSLSSGFSTDTQYF. CDR3 nucleotides: TGTGCCAGCAGTTTGTCCAGCGGGTTTAGCACAGATACGCAGTATTTT.

J is TRBJ1-6 and V is TRBV5-5, with 9 bases matching TRBD1. V trimming: 4 bases; J trimming: 10 bases; junction bases outside the gene matches: 6. The germline gives CDR1 SGHKS, CDR2 YYEKEE (reference sequence). The CDR3 contains 14 residues. For the CDR3, the DNA is TGTGCCAGCAGCCAGACAGGGGGTTACTCACCCCTCCACTTT. Amino acids: CASSQTGGYSPLHF.

The rearrangement links TRBV7-8 to TRBJ2-5; D possibly matches TRBD1 or TRBD2 (5 bases each). Germline loops: CDR1 SGHVS, CDR2 FQNEAQ. This CDR3 has 14 residues. The V end lost 1 base, the J end lost 5 bases, and 11 bases lay between the germline ends. The CDR3: CASSLESWGETQYF. The CDR3 DNA sequence: TGTGCCAGCAGCTTAGAATCTTGGGGGGAGACCCAGTACTTC.

This clone was counted only a few times. This chain joins TRBV6-5 and TRBJ1-2; 7 bases fit TRBD1. J was trimmed by 5 bases and V by 0 bases; bases with no gene match: 6. The length of the CDR3 is 15 residues. Per germline, CDR1 MNHEY and CDR2 SVGAGI. The DNA of the CDR3 is TGTGCCAGCAGTTACTCTTTGGGACAGCAGTATGGCTACACCTTC. Its protein is CASSYSLGQQYGYTF.

This chain connects TRBV28 to TRBJ2-3; 10 bases fit TRBD2. The CDR3 totals 13 residues. V lost 11 bases, J lost 6 bases, and 8 bases stayed unmatched. Germline V gene lookup returns CDR1 MDHEN and CDR2 SYDVKM. CDR3 coding DNA: TGTGCCTCCCTAGCGGGGGCGGCCGATACGCAGTATTTT. Its translation is CASLAGAADTQYF.

This clone occurred a few times. The chain is built from TRBV28 and TRBJ1-2; no firm D call. V was cut by 9 bases and J by 2 bases, with 7 bases left in between. The CDR3 has 11 residues. Germline CDR1 MDHEN, CDR2 SYDVKM. In DNA, the CDR3 is TGTGCCAGTCAGGACAACTATGGCTACACCTTC. This sequence encodes CASQDNYGYTF.

The V call is TRBV7-6, the J call TRBJ1-1; a weak D match, TRBD1 (5 bases). Trimming cost V 5 bases and J 0 bases, with 7 bases left between them. Germline V gives CDR1 SGHVS, CDR2 FNYEAQ. The CDR3 consists of 13 residues. CDR3 sequence reads: CASSMTVNTEAFF. The CDR3 DNA is TGTGCCAGCAGCATGACAGTGAACACTGAAGCTTTCTTT.

V usage is TRBV2 and J usage is TRBJ2-1; D is uncertain. The germline V gene has CDR1 SNHLY and CDR2 FYNNEI. The CDR3 has 13 amino acids. V dropped 4 bases and J dropped 5 bases, with 9 bases sitting between them. CDR3 DNA: TGTGCCAGCAGTGTTCCAGGTAACAATGAGCAGTTCTTC. As protein: CASSVPGNNEQFF. Full variable domain (rest looked up from reference TRBV2 and TRBJ2-1): EPEVTQTPSHQVTQMGQEVILRCVPISNHLYFYWYRQILGQKVEFLVSFYNNEISEKSEIFDDQFSVERPDGSNFTLKIRSTKLEDSAMYFCASSVPGNNEQFFGPGTRLTVL.

The V and J genes are TRBV28 and TRBJ1-5; perhaps TRBD1 as D (6 bases). The V gene lost 7 bases and the J gene lost 4 bases, with 17 bases spanning the gap. Looked up from germline, CDR1 is MDHEN and CDR2 is SYDVKM. The CDR3 runs 15 residues. The CDR3 region has the DNA TGTGCCAGCAAGGGGGGGCGCGTATGGAATCAGCCCCAGCATTTT. Translating gives CASKGGRVWNQPQHF.

This chain connects TRBV9 to TRBJ1-1; D unresolved. The CDR3 covers 12 residues. Germline values: CDR1 SGDLS, CDR2 YYNGEE. Trimming stripped 3 bases from V and 3 bases from J, with 6 bases between. The CDR3 DNA reads TGTGCCAGCAGCGAGGCCGACACTGAAGCTTTCTTT. Amino acids: CASSEADTEAFF.

J is TRBJ2-1 and V is TRBV6-1, with D perhaps TRBD2 (6 bases). This CDR3 has 16 residues. Trimming left V 4 bases short and J 0 bases short, with 13 bases between. CDR1 and CDR2 from the germline V gene are MNHNS and SASEGT. In nucleotides, the CDR3 is TGTGCCAGCAGTGGAAGGGCGGGGAGCTCCTACAATGAGCAGTTCTTC. The encoded protein is CASSGRAGSSYNEQFF.

This chain joins TRBV6-5 and TRBJ1-1; no reliable D call. This CDR3 region has 13 residues. Trimming shortened V by 6 bases and J by 1 base, and 9 bases separated the two germline ends. Germline CDR1 reads MNHEY; CDR2 reads SVGAGI. In DNA form, the CDR3 reads TGTGCCAGCAGCCCGAGACGGAACACTGAAGCTTTCTTT. Encoded protein: CASSPRRNTEAFF.

V usage is TRBV29-1 and J usage is TRBJ1-3; D is undetermined. V lost 3 bases and J lost 0, with 12 bases in between. Looked up from germline, CDR1 is SQVTM and CDR2 is ANQGSEA. The CDR3 contains 15 residues. CDR3 sequence: CSVEEWAPSGNTIYF. CDR3 sequence (DNA): TGCAGCGTTGAGGAGTGGGCGCCCTCTGGAAACACCATATATTTT.

This chain connects TRBV28 to TRBJ1-3; possible D gene TRBD1, 6 bases. This CDR3 has 12 amino acids. V shed 10 bases and J shed 10 bases, with 17 bases lying between them. Germline V gene sequence: CDR1 MDHEN, CDR2 SYDVKM. This CDR3 is CATHRDTNTIYF. The CDR3 nucleotides are TGTGCCACCCACCGGGACACCAATACCATATATTTT.

The DNA for the CDR3 is TGTGCCAGCAGTTTCCTGGACAGGGACGATGGCTACACCTTC. Its protein is CASSFLDRDDGYTF. The chain uses TRBV28 and TRBJ1-2; 8 bases agree with TRBD1. The junction had 6 bases not matched to a gene; V was cut back by 3 bases and J by 6 bases. The length of the CDR3 is 14 residues. From germline, CDR1 is MDHEN and CDR2 SYDVKM.

This clone has a single count. The J gene is TRBJ1-4, the V gene TRBV6-5; no clear D gene. V was trimmed by 6 bases and J by 8 bases, leaving 13 bases between them. Looked up from germline, CDR1 is MNHEY and CDR2 is SVGAGI. The CDR3 totals 13 residues. CDR3 bases: TGTGCCAGCAGCTATGGGGTTTCGGAAAAACTGTTTTTT. This encodes CASSYGVSEKLFF.

The gene calls are TRBV5-6 and TRBJ2-3; 11 bases fit TRBD1. CDR3 length: 15 amino acids. J gave up 5 bases and V 4 bases, and 6 bases lay outside the gene matches. CDR1 is SGHDT and CDR2 is YYEEEE in the germline V gene. CDR3 DNA: TGTGCCAGCAGCCCGGACAGGGGGCCTGGAGATACGCAGTATTTT. It yields the protein CASSPDRGPGDTQYF.

The V and J genes are TRBV19 and TRBJ1-1; D possibly corresponds to TRBD1 (5 bases). Germline V gives CDR1 LNHDA, CDR2 SQIVND (reference sequence). The CDR3 loop spans 12 amino acids. Trimming cost V 7 bases and J 4 bases, with 10 bases left between them. CDR3 nucleotide sequence: TGTGCCAGTAATCAGGGCTCCACTGAAGCTTTCTTT. This sequence encodes CASNQGSTEAFF.

This chain joins TRBV28 and TRBJ1-1; D might be TRBD1 (5 bases). There are 15 residues in the CDR3. Trimming removed 1 base from V and 4 bases from J, with 13 bases in between. CDR1 and CDR2 (germline): MDHEN, SYDVKM. This CDR3 is CASSLLGGGSTEAFF. The CDR3 DNA follows: TGTGCCAGCAGTTTATTGGGGGGAGGGAGCACTGAAGCTTTCTTT.